The rows below give T cell receptor beta chains drawn from one sample of a study of T cell repertoires in cytomegalovirus infection. TCRdb itself ran the reads through MiXCR, one entry per CDR3 protein. The sample consists of fewer than 200,000 distinct CDR3 sequences, roughly a fifth of them appearing once. The sequencing sample was made of PBMCs. The receptors shown here come from a human donor in good health (CMV status not recorded). Some clones in this sample may be carry-over from other donors' samples. Both conserved end residues are part of each CDR3. D genes are given only for firm matches. Size is omitted from some rows. Given values are once, few, many or a class for expanded clones.

v_call	clone_size	j_call	d_call	cdr3_nt	cdr3_aa
TRBV2	NA	TRBJ2-3	TRBD1	TGTGCCAGCTATCGGGGACAGGGGCGCGGTACGCAGTATTTT	CASYRGQGRGTQYF
TRBV25-1	few	TRBJ1-1	NA	TGTGCCAGCAGTGGGGGGGTGAACACTGAAGCTTTCTTT	CASSGGVNTEAFF
TRBV9	NA	TRBJ1-3	TRBD1	TGTGCCAGCAGCGATCAGTGGGGACAGGGTTCTGGAAACACCATATATTTT	CASSDQWGQGSGNTIYF
TRBV19	NA	TRBJ2-7	TRBD2	TGTGCCAGTAGTATTAGGCCACTTTTAGCGGGAGAGGGGGTACCATCCTACGAGCAGTACTTC	CASSIRPLLAGEGVPSYEQYF
TRBV7-2	many	TRBJ1-1	NA	TGTGCCAGCAGCTCCCTACGAAGTACTGAAGCTTTCTTT	CASSSLRSTEAFF
TRBV14	few	TRBJ2-7	TRBD1	TGTGCCAGCAGCCCTCTTAACAGGGGGCGCGTTTCTGAGCAGTACTTC	CASSPLNRGRVSEQYF
TRBV7-9	many	TRBJ1-1	TRBD1	TGTGCCAGCAGAGGGGACAGGGGAAAGAGTAGGGGCACTGAAGCTTTCTTT	CASRGDRGKSRGTEAFF
TRBV7-9	NA	TRBJ1-5	NA	TGTGCCAGCAGCCAGGATGGTCAGCCCCAGCATTTT	CASSQDGQPQHF
TRBV7-3	NA	TRBJ2-1	TRBD2	TGTGCCAGCAGCTTAACTAGCGGGAGGTACAATGAGCAGTTCTTC	CASSLTSGRYNEQFF
TRBV12-3/TRBV12-4	few	TRBJ2-1	TRBD2	TGTGCCAGCAGCCCTCAGGGACTAGGAGGTGAGCAGTTCTTC	CASSPQGLGGEQFF
TRBV7-6	NA	TRBJ2-7	TRBD2	TGTGCCAGCAGCCCGAGCGGGGACGGGACCTACGAGCAGTACTTC	CASSPSGDGTYEQYF
TRBV7-4	NA	TRBJ2-7	TRBD2	TGTGCCAGTGGACTAGCGGGGACCTACGAGCAGTACTTC	CASGLAGTYEQYF
TRBV5-1	NA	TRBJ1-1	NA	TGCGCCAGCAGCCCGGGGGTCTGGGTTGTAAAGACTGAAGCTTTCTTT	CASSPGVWVVKTEAFF
TRBV5-4	medium-sized	TRBJ2-1	NA	TGTGCCAGCAGCTTGGGGGCGGGACCCGGGAATGAGCAGTTCTTC	CASSLGAGPGNEQFF
TRBV12-3/TRBV12-4	NA	TRBJ1-1	TRBD1	TGTGCCAGCAGTTTCAGACAGGGAGTTACTGAAGCTTTCTTT	CASSFRQGVTEAFF
TRBV7-3	many	TRBJ2-3	NA	TGTGCCAGCAGCTTAAGGGGACATCCGACAGATACGCAGTATTTT	CASSLRGHPTDTQYF
TRBV19	NA	TRBJ1-2	NA	TGTGCCAGTAGTACTAGGGGCGCCGCGGCAGATGGCTACACCTTC	CASSTRGAAADGYTF
TRBV29-1	NA	TRBJ2-5	TRBD2	TGCAGCTCCAGACTAGCGGGGTACCAAGAGACCCAGTACTTC	CSSRLAGYQETQYF
TRBV7-8	few	TRBJ2-3	TRBD2	TGTGCCAGCAGCTTCGGGACTAGCGGGGTCCCGGGCACAGATACGCAGTATTTT	CASSFGTSGVPGTDTQYF
TRBV28	few	TRBJ1-3	NA	TGTGCCAGCAACCCTACGGTCTCTGGAAACACCATATATTTT	CASNPTVSGNTIYF
TRBV6-1	NA	TRBJ2-1	TRBD2	TGTGCCAGCAGTGAGTCAGCGGGGGAGTACAATGAGCAGTTCTTC	CASSESAGEYNEQFF
TRBV6-2/TRBV6-3	NA	TRBJ1-5	TRBD1	TGTGCCAGCAGTTACTCGAGCGGACAGGGAATTTTTAGCAATCAGCCCCAGCATTTT	CASSYSSGQGIFSNQPQHF
TRBV12-3/TRBV12-4	many	TRBJ1-5	TRBD1	TGTGCCAGCAGTTTAGGTAGGACAGGCCCGTATCAGCCCCAGCATTTT	CASSLGRTGPYQPQHF
TRBV5-1	many	TRBJ1-2	TRBD1	TGCGCCAGCAGCTTGGACTTCCGGACAGGGGATGGCTACACCTTC	CASSLDFRTGDGYTF
TRBV29-1	NA	TRBJ2-1	NA	TGCAGCGTTGAAGTGCGGAGTGATTACAATGAGCAGTTCTTC	CSVEVRSDYNEQFF
TRBV19	few	TRBJ2-6	NA	TGTGCCAGTAGTATAGCCCGACAGACCAGGTCTGGGGCCAACGTCCTGACTTTC	CASSIARQTRSGANVLTF
TRBV18	few	TRBJ2-3	NA	TGTGCCAGCTCACCGAACTTGAGAGATACGCAGTATTTT	CASSPNLRDTQYF
TRBV7-2	few	TRBJ2-3	NA	TGTGCCAGCAGCTTAGCGAGTAGCGGTACGCAGTATTTT	CASSLASSGTQYF
TRBV6-2/TRBV6-3	once	TRBJ2-7	NA	TGTGCCAGCAGGCGGGCCTACGAGCAGTACTTC	CASRRAYEQYF
TRBV12-3/TRBV12-4	NA	TRBJ1-4	NA	TGTGCCAGCAGACGTAGTGGGGGGCGAAATGAAAAACTGTTTTTT	CASRRSGGRNEKLFF
TRBV7-9	many	TRBJ2-3	TRBD2	TGTGCCAGCAGTCAAACTCTAGCGGGGGCCTACACAGATACGCAGTATTTT	CASSQTLAGAYTDTQYF
TRBV6-4	few	TRBJ2-1	NA	TGTGCCAGCAGTGACTCCGCAGGTTCCTACAATGAGCAGTTCTTC	CASSDSAGSYNEQFF
TRBV2	many	TRBJ2-7	NA	TGTGCTTTGGGCGTCACTGGCTACGAGCAGTACTTC	CALGVTGYEQYF
TRBV19	few	TRBJ1-6	NA	TGTGCCAGTAGTCTGCAGTTAACCTATAATTCACCCCTCCACTTT	CASSLQLTYNSPLHF
TRBV7-3	few	TRBJ2-5	TRBD2	TGTGCCAGCAGCTCTAGCGGGGGGCTCAAAGAGACCCAGTACTTC	CASSSSGGLKETQYF
TRBV19	few	TRBJ1-3	TRBD1	TGTGCCAGTAGTATACCTCGGACAGGTTTAGTCTCTGGAAACACCATATATTTT	CASSIPRTGLVSGNTIYF
TRBV7-2	many	TRBJ2-2	NA	TGTGCCAGCAGCTCCCGGAACACCGGGGAGCTGTTTTTT	CASSSRNTGELFF
TRBV7-9	many	TRBJ1-2	TRBD1	TGTGCCAGCAGCCCGGACAGGGCTAACTATGGCTACACCTTC	CASSPDRANYGYTF
TRBV7-4	NA	TRBJ2-1	TRBD2	TGTGCCAGCAGCTTACGACTAGCGGGCCCAAGCTCCTACAATGAGCAGTTCTTC	CASSLRLAGPSSYNEQFF